The 20 T cell receptor beta chains below all came from one sample that was sequenced in a study of molecular identifiers for immune sequencing clone quantification. TCRdb called the PCR reads again in MiXCR, with one record for every CDR3 protein. The sample lists approximately 500,000 distinct CDR3 sequences; 20% to 25% were seen once. Material: naive CD8+ T cells from blood, with Jurkat cell RNA spiked in. Subset reported: FACS-sorted CD8+CD4-CCR7+CD45RA+ naive T cells. These receptors were taken from a human donor in good health. Some libraries in this study had Jurkat cell RNA spiked in.

This clonotype came up a few times. This sequence joins TRBV19 and TRBJ2-7; 10 nucleotides agree with TRBD1. The CDR3 runs to 15 residues. Trimming removed 6 bases from V and 3 bases from J; junction bases left unmatched: 8. The V gene's germline CDR1 is LNHDA and CDR2 SQIVND (reference sequence). CDR3: CASRPGTGAYYEQYF. CDR3 bases: TGTGCCAGTAGACCCGGGACAGGGGCCTACTACGAGCAGTACTTC.

This clonotype appeared a few times. The chain combines TRBV5-5 with TRBJ1-1, with D unresolved. Germline CDR1 and CDR2: SGHKS and YYEKEE (reference sequence). The V gene lost 4 bases and the J gene lost 3 bases, with 7 bases spanning the gap. The CDR3 spans 12 residues. The DNA of the CDR3 is TGTGCCAGCAGCACCGAATACACTGAAGCTTTCTTT. It is translated as CASSTEYTEAFF.

The chain recombines TRBV18 with TRBJ1-5; D uncertain. CDR1 and CDR2 from the germline V gene are KGHSH and LQKENI. V lost 3 bases to trimming and J lost 0 bases, with 9 bases between them. The CDR3 runs to 15 residues. CDR3 in amino acids: CASSPYEDSNQPQHF. The CDR3 nucleotides are TGTGCCAGCTCACCTTATGAGGATAGCAATCAGCCCCAGCATTTT. The full variable domain, completed using reference TRBV18 and TRBJ1-5, is NAGVMQNPRHLVRRRGQEARLRCSPMKGHSHVYWYRQLPEEGLKFMVYLQKENIIDESGMPKERFSAEFPKEGPSILRIQQVVRGDSAAYFCASSPYEDSNQPQHFGDGTRLSIL.

V usage is TRBV4-1 and J usage is TRBJ2-7; no reliable D call. This CDR3 region has 15 residues. Trimming removed 0 bases at V and 4 bases at J, with 13 bases between. Germline values: CDR1 MGHRA, CDR2 YSYEKL. DNA for the CDR3: TGCGCCAGCAGCCAAGATTGGGAACAGCCATACGAGCAGTACTTC. Translation gives CASSQDWEQPYEQYF.

This clonotype occurred many times. The rearrangement links TRBV9 to TRBJ1-5; D not resolved. The CDR3 covers 14 residues. V gave up 0 bases and J gave up 5 bases, with 9 bases separating them. CDR1 and CDR2 from the germline V gene are SGDLS and YYNGEE. The CDR3: CASSVVDGDQPQHF. CDR3 bases: TGTGCCAGCAGCGTAGTGGACGGGGATCAGCCCCAGCATTTT.

With respect to this clonotype: A much larger clone is a single base away; this may be a read error. The V call is TRBV2, the J call TRBJ2-3, with 9 bases aligning to TRBD2. This CDR3 is built from 16 residues. Germline values: CDR1 SNHLY, CDR2 FYNNEI. CDR3 bases: TGTGCCAGCGGTGAAATTAGCGGGGGTCACACAGATACGCAGTATTTT. Encoded protein: CASGEISGGHTDTQYF.

This clonotype was recorded many times. CDR3 sequence reads: CSARGTGSEQYF. DNA for the CDR3: TGCAGTGCTAGGGGGACAGGAAGTGAGCAGTACTTC. The rearrangement joins TRBV20-1 to TRBJ2-7; 8 bases line up with TRBD1. Germline V gives CDR1 DFQATT, CDR2 SNEGSKA (reference sequence). After removal of 3 bases from V and 7 bases from J, the junction contained 5 bases not matched to a gene. CDR3 length: 12 residues.

There are many counts of this clonotype. The CDR3 ends on some other residue instead of the conserved phenylalanine or tryptophan, so this is likely a read error. The DNA is omitted, as the CDR3 cannot be located on it reliably, and the CDR3 follows TCRdb's listing. The CDR3 sequence: CARTFRAPPT. The genes are TRBV19 and TRBJ2-7; whether TRBD2, the table's D call, matches the DNA was not checked. Germline V CDR1 and CDR2: LNHDA, SQIVND (reference sequence). The CDR3 is 10 amino acids in total, end residues counted.

This clonotype has just a few counts. The chain recombines TRBV11-2 with TRBJ1-1, with D perhaps TRBD1 (5 bases). V shed 0 bases and J shed 7 bases, with 12 bases lying between them. This CDR3 spans 14 amino acids. The germline gives CDR1 SGHAT, CDR2 FQNNGV. The CDR3 sequence is CASSLDTGGHEAFF. The CDR3, as DNA: TGTGCCAGCAGCTTAGATACCGGGGGTCATGAAGCTTTCTTT.

The chain links TRBV4-1 to TRBJ2-3, with TRBD1 identical over 9 bases. CDR1 is MGHRA, CDR2 YSYEKL, per germline. The CDR3 runs to 15 residues. V trimming: 1 base; J trimming: 5 bases; junction bases outside the gene matches: 4. CDR3 DNA sequence: TGCGCCAGCAGCCAAGCACAGGGGGCTATAGATACGCAGTATTTT. Encoded protein: CASSQAQGAIDTQYF.

This rearrangement joins TRBV29-1 to TRBJ1-1; D may be TRBD1 (5 bases). Trimming cost V 1 base and J 11 bases, with 11 bases left between them. Germline CDR1 reads SQVTM; CDR2 reads ANQGSEA. There are 11 residues in the CDR3. CDR3 protein: CSVEGGFGAFF. The CDR3 DNA reads as TGCAGCGTTGAAGGGGGCTTCGGGGCTTTCTTT.

This clonotype was picked up a small number of times. The rearrangement links TRBV12-3 or TRBV12-4 to TRBJ2-5, with TRBD2 matching over 7 bases. Trimming removed 4 bases from V and 0 bases from J; junction bases left unmatched: 8. CDR3 length: 16 residues. The CDR3 region has the DNA TGTGCCAGCAGTTCCCGGGACTACCGGTACCAAGAGACCCAGTACTTC. This encodes CASSSRDYRYQETQYF.

In its sample, this clonotype was seen a few times. The rearrangement uses TRBV9 and TRBJ2-7, with 9 bases fitting TRBD2. With 0 bases clipped from V and 3 bases from J, the junction kept 4 bases outside the gene matches. The CDR3 is 15 amino acids. The V gene's germline CDR1 is SGDLS and CDR2 YYNGEE. The CDR3 bases are TGTGCCAGCAGCGTAGAGGGTAGCGGGAGCTACGAGCAGTACTTC. Protein product: CASSVEGSGSYEQYF.

The V call is TRBV3-1, the J call TRBJ2-7; the D gene is possibly TRBD2 (6 bases). In germline, CDR1 is LGHDT, CDR2 YNNKEL (reference sequence). V was shortened by 6 bases and J by 0 bases, with 18 bases between the two germline ends. The CDR3 is made up of 16 amino acids. The CDR3 loop is CASSRSGPTSSYEQYF. CDR3 DNA sequence: TGTGCCAGCAGTCGTAGCGGTCCCACGAGCTCCTACGAGCAGTACTTC.

The chain uses TRBV6-5 and TRBJ2-3; TRBD1 might be the D (6 bases). Germline CDR1 MNHEY, CDR2 SVGAGI. The V gene lost 10 bases and the J gene lost 2 bases, with 19 bases spanning the gap. This CDR3 is 15 amino acids long. The CDR3 loop is CATAQGPGDTDTQYF. DNA of the CDR3: TGTGCCACTGCTCAGGGGCCTGGGGACACAGATACGCAGTATTTT.

On this clonotype: One junction end does not reproduce the germline sequence, and a read error may be involved. V is TRBV7-8 and J is TRBJ2-5; 12 bases line up with TRBD2. The CDR3 totals 18 residues. In germline, CDR1 is SGHVS, CDR2 FQNEAQ. This CDR3 is CDSSLVGGLAGGQETQYF. The CDR3, as DNA: TGTGACAGCAGCTTAGTTGGGGGGCTAGCGGGGGGGCAAGAGACCCAGTACTTC.

Comments on this clonotype: A much larger clone lies a single base off, so this may be a read error. The rearrangement joins TRBV4-3 to TRBJ2-7; unclear D gene. Germline V gene lookup returns CDR1 LGHNA and CDR2 YSLEER. The CDR3 is made up of 15 amino acids. This chain's CDR3 is CASSQTRHLSYEQHF. CDR3 nucleotide sequence: TGCGCCAGCAGCCAGACCCGACACCTATCCTACGAGCAGCACTTC.

Only a few counts were recorded for this clonotype. This chain connects TRBV6-5 to TRBJ1-1, with TRBD1 matching 7 bases. The ends lost 4 bases at V and 3 bases at J; junction bases unmatched: 8. Germline V lookup: CDR1 MNHEY, CDR2 SVGAGI. This CDR3 comprises 15 residues. As DNA, the CDR3 is TGTGCCAGCAGTTCTCTTTCGACAGGGCACACTGAAGCTTTCTTT. It is translated as CASSSLSTGHTEAFF.

This clonotype was recorded at least ten times. This CDR3 is CASSEARLGYGYTF. The CDR3, as DNA: TGTGCCAGCAGTGAAGCGCGGTTGGGCTATGGCTACACCTTC. The gene calls are TRBV2 and TRBJ1-2; D ambiguous. V gave up 0 bases and J gave up 4 bases, with 9 bases separating them. The CDR3 covers 14 residues. Germline CDR1 is SNHLY and CDR2 is FYNNEI.

This clonotype was recorded many times. The rearrangement uses TRBV12-3 or TRBV12-4 and TRBJ1-1, with no clear D. This CDR3 is built from 12 residues. The V end lost 6 bases, the J end lost 3 bases, and 8 bases lay between the germline ends. This CDR3 is CASRNDDTEAFF. The CDR3 DNA reads as TGTGCCAGCAGGAATGACGACACTGAAGCTTTCTTT.